These 5 T cell receptor beta chains originate from one sample sequenced in a study of human T cells and chemical hapten exposure. One entry per CDR3 protein results from TCRdb running MiXCR on the RACE reads. This sample yields 340,000 or so distinct CDR3 sequences, of which around 7% are seen a single time; roughly 7.9% belongs to the top ten. Noted time point: patch test 1, 2 weeks after DPC sensitization. Treatment meaning: therapeutic diphenylcyclopropenone sensitization with weekly scalp DPC. Here the sequenced sample was whole blood, taken in connection with sensitization to the hapten diphenylcyclopropenone (DPC). The receptor set was obtained from a woman aged 18-29 years with alopecia areata. Some clones in this sample may be carry-over from other donors' samples.

The chain joins TRBV5-6 to TRBJ2-5; TRBD2 matches at 10 bases. The germline CDR1 and CDR2 sequences are SGHDT and YYEEEE. This CDR3 comprises 16 residues. After removal of 3 bases from V and 0 bases from J, the junction contained 5 bases not matched to a gene. The CDR3 sequence is CASSSSSGGYQETQYF. Here the CDR3 DNA reads TGTGCCAGCAGCTCGTCTAGCGGGGGTTACCAAGAGACCCAGTACTTC. Using reference TRBV5-6 and TRBJ2-5 for the parts outside the CDR3, the full variable domain is DAGVTQSPTHLIKTRGQQVTLRCSPKSGHDTVSWYQQALGQGPQFIFQYYEEEERQRGNFPDRFSGHQFPNYSSELNVNALLLGDSALYLCASSSSSGGYQETQYFGPGTRLLVL.

This clonotype has just a few counts. This chain connects TRBV10-3 to TRBJ2-7; TRBD1 agrees at 10 bases. This CDR3 contains 15 residues. The V segment lost 2 bases and the J segment 7 bases; nucleotides outside the gene matches: 8. Germline V gene sequence: CDR1 ENHRY, CDR2 SYGVKD. The CDR3 nucleotides read TGTGCCATCAGTGAGCAGGGACAGGGGTTTAGGGAGCAGTACTTC. It translates to CAISEQGQGFREQYF.

Only a few counts were recorded for this clonotype. V and J are TRBV6-2 or TRBV6-3 and TRBJ2-1, with D maybe TRBD1 (6 bases). Germline V gene sequence: CDR1 MNHEY, CDR2 SVGEGT. The V and J ends lost 5 bases and 9 bases respectively, with 23 bases between them. This CDR3 is 16 amino acids long. The CDR3 DNA sequence: TGTGCCAGCAGTACGGAACCGGGCCAGGGGTTTGGTGAGCAGTTCTTC. Its protein is CASSTEPGQGFGEQFF.

This chain links TRBV4-2 with TRBJ2-2; 8 positions agree with TRBD1. Germline-derived CDR1 and CDR2 are LGHNA and YNFKEQ. The V and J ends lost 4 bases and 1 base, in that order; junction bases with no gene match: 8. This CDR3 comprises 17 residues. CDR3 protein: CASSLTGQGRNTGELFF. The CDR3 nucleotides are TGTGCCAGCAGCCTTACCGGACAGGGTAGGAACACCGGGGAGCTGTTTTTT.

This rearrangement joins TRBV12-3 or TRBV12-4 to TRBJ1-1; 11 nucleotides line up with TRBD1. The CDR3 has 15 amino acids. V shed 5 bases and J 6 bases; nucleotides not matched to a gene: 8. The CDR3 region has the DNA TGTGCCAGCAGTGGCGGGGACAGGGGGGTTGCTGAAGCTTTCTTT. It yields the protein CASSGGDRGVAEAFF.